The sequence of this T cell receptor beta chain was determined in a study of metastatic and nonmetastatic thyroid tumors. The study's findings and limits: TCR beta diversity was reportedly significantly higher in malignant thyroid tumors than benign nodules, in blood and tumor.

Each patient came to thyroid surgery without any prior treatment (of any kind). Germline V gives CDR1 SNHLY, CDR2 FYNNEI. CDR3 length: 14 amino acids. The ends were cut back, 6 bases at V and 5 bases at J, with 16 bases in the middle. This clone has ten or more counts. The antigen remains undetermined. Within the sample, other DNA sequences also encode this same CDR3. TCRdb re-processed the PCR reads through MiXCR. The sample records 40,000 or so clones, more than 25% being singletons. The V and J genes are TRBV2 and TRBJ2-5; possibly TRBD1 or TRBD2 for D (6 bases each). This TCR was sampled from a female donor with papillary thyroid cancer or a benign thyroid nodule (not recorded which). Some clones in this sample may be carry-over from other donors' samples. The sequenced sample consisted of blood. The CDR3 here is CASRDPGGQETQYF. The CDR3 DNA reads TGTGCCAGCAGGGACCCTGGGGGGCAGGAGACCCAGTACTTC.